The present TCR beta chain was sequenced within a study of post-analysis software for immune sequencing data. Study-wide points: Among five TRBV segments more frequent in patients than controls were TRBV5-6, TRBV5-1 and TRBV20-1.

Of note for this clonotype: Its matching antigen is unknown.

The CDR3 totals 14 residues. CDR1 and CDR2 from the germline V gene are MNHNS and SASEGT. V lost 6 bases and J lost 2, with 11 bases in between. Unique molecular identifiers featured in each of the TCR beta cDNA libraries. TCRdb re-analysed the PCR reads in MiXCR, keeping a single row per CDR3 protein. Altogether approximately 180,000 distinct CDR3 sequences are present, 25% to 35% being singletons, with the ten largest covering roughly 1.6%. The source material was blood. The chain links TRBV6-1 to TRBJ2-1; weak D call: TRBD1 (6 bases). The origin of this receptor is a girl under 18 with multiple sclerosis. The CDR3 loop reads CASRGQATYNEQFF. In DNA form, the CDR3 reads TGTGCCAGCAGGGGACAAGCAACCTACAATGAGCAGTTCTTC.